This is a list of T cell receptor beta chains from one sample in a study of blood T cell repertoires in COVID-19. Sequencing was performed with immunoSEQ multiplex PCR; in TCRdb, only in-frame clones are kept and a portion is missing. The repertoire includes about 85,000 clones, about 83% of them detected once, and roughly 5.4% sits in the top ten. Sequencing input: peripheral blood. These receptors were obtained from a man aged 55 to 70 with acute or convalescent COVID-19. Each CDR3 is given with its conserved first and last residue. Fields, in order: V gene, J gene, D gene, CDR3 length, clone size, CDR3 protein, CDR3 DNA. D genes are given only for firm matches. The size field is filled for only some rows; it gives once, few, many or a size class.

V: TRBV6-6; J: TRBJ1-5; D: TRBD1; length: 14; size: NA; CDR3: CASSSHRGGQPQHF; DNA: TGTGCCAGCAGTTCCCACAGGGGCGGTCAGCCCCAGCATTTT
V: TRBV6-1; J: TRBJ2-3; D: NA; length: 14; size: NA; CDR3: CASSEIGTLDTQYF; DNA: TGTGCCAGCAGTGAAATCGGGACATTAGATACGCAGTATTTT
V: TRBV4-1; J: TRBJ1-5; D: NA; length: 11; size: NA; CDR3: CASSDGEAQHF; DNA: TGCGCCAGCAGCGACGGGGAGGCCCAGCATTTT
V: TRBV5-1; J: TRBJ2-3; D: NA; length: 17; size: NA; CDR3: CASSLIRGRETSDTQYF; DNA: TGCGCCAGCAGCTTGATCAGAGGGCGGGAAACATCAGATACGCAGTATTTT
V: TRBV6-6; J: TRBJ2-3; D: TRBD2; length: 15; size: NA; CDR3: CASLTSGGSTDTQYF; DNA: TGTGCCAGCCTGACTAGCGGGGGTAGCACAGATACGCAGTATTTT
V: TRBV14; J: TRBJ1-3; D: NA; length: 17; size: NA; CDR3: CASSQDFQAGSGNTIYF; DNA: TGTGCCAGCAGCCAAGACTTTCAGGCTGGCTCTGGAAACACCATATATTTT
V: TRBV15; J: TRBJ1-2; D: NA; length: 18; size: NA; CDR3: CATSRDPGPGGGEDGYTF; DNA: TGTGCCACCAGCAGAGATCCCGGCCCCGGAGGAGGGGAGGATGGCTACACCTTC
V: TRBV7-9; J: TRBJ2-3; D: TRBD2; length: 15; size: NA; CDR3: CASSLLRGGSDTQYF; DNA: TGTGCCAGCAGCTTATTGCGGGGGGGTTCAGATACGCAGTATTTT
V: TRBV4-3; J: TRBJ1-1; D: NA; length: 15; size: NA; CDR3: CASSQAVRGNTEAFF; DNA: TGCGCCAGCAGCCAAGCTGTACGCGGAAACACTGAAGCTTTCTTT
V: TRBV4-3; J: TRBJ2-1; D: TRBD2; length: 16; size: NA; CDR3: CASSEVAGGLYNEQFF; DNA: TGCGCCAGCAGCGAAGTGGCGGGGGGGCTCTACAATGAGCAGTTCTTC
V: TRBV7-2; J: TRBJ1-2; D: TRBD1; length: 14; size: few; CDR3: CASSSRNRGFGYTF; DNA: TGTGCCAGCAGCTCCCGCAACAGGGGGTTTGGCTACACCTTC
V: TRBV2; J: TRBJ1-6; D: TRBD1; length: 15; size: NA; CDR3: CASSLQGAANSPLHF; DNA: TGTGCCAGCAGTTTACAGGGGGCCGCCAATTCACCCCTCCACTTT
V: TRBV5-1; J: TRBJ2-1; D: NA; length: 13; size: once; CDR3: CASSEGTYNEQFF; DNA: TGCGCCAGCAGTGAGGGAACCTACAATGAGCAGTTCTTC
V: TRBV27; J: TRBJ2-5; D: NA; length: 12; size: NA; CDR3: CASSPDQETQYF; DNA: TGTGCCAGCAGTCCTGACCAAGAGACCCAGTACTTC
V: TRBV9; J: TRBJ1-4; D: TRBD1; length: 14; size: NA; CDR3: CASSGGQRNEKLFF; DNA: TGTGCCAGCAGCGGGGGACAGAGAAATGAAAAACTGTTTTTT
V: TRBV19; J: TRBJ1-5; D: NA; length: 17; size: NA; CDR3: CASSRGSGGNRAQPQHF; DNA: TGTGCCAGTAGTAGGGGGAGTGGAGGGAATCGGGCTCAGCCCCAGCATTTT
V: TRBV19; J: TRBJ2-1; D: TRBD1; length: 17; size: NA; CDR3: CASSITPGQGARIEQFF; DNA: TGTGCCAGTAGTATCACCCCGGGACAGGGGGCGCGAATTGAGCAGTTCTTC
V: TRBV28; J: TRBJ2-4; D: NA; length: 17; size: NA; CDR3: CASSSTLGGRAKNIQYF; DNA: TGTGCCAGCAGTTCTACCTTAGGGGGTCGGGCCAAAAACATTCAGTACTTC
V: TRBV12-3/TRBV12-4; J: TRBJ1-1; D: NA; length: 12; size: NA; CDR3: CASSLGQGQAFF; DNA: TGTGCCAGCAGTTTAGGGCAGGGCCAAGCTTTCTTT
V: TRBV7-9; J: TRBJ1-6; D: NA; length: 19; size: NA; CDR3: CASSSPRQDLRFYNSPLHF; DNA: TGTGCCAGCAGCTCCCCCAGACAGGACCTAAGGTTCTATAATTCACCCCTCCACTTT
V: TRBV5-1; J: TRBJ1-2; D: TRBD1; length: 13; size: once; CDR3: CASSLGTGEGYTF; DNA: TGCGCCAGCAGCTTGGGGACAGGGGAAGGCTACACCTTC
V: TRBV5-1; J: TRBJ2-1; D: NA; length: 13; size: NA; CDR3: CASSGDNHNEQFF; DNA: TGCGCCAGCAGCGGGGACAACCACAATGAGCAGTTCTTC
V: TRBV9; J: TRBJ2-5; D: TRBD2; length: 15; size: NA; CDR3: CASSPRTSGGETQYF; DNA: TGTGCCAGCAGCCCCCGGACTAGCGGGGGGGAGACCCAGTACTTC
V: TRBV7-2; J: TRBJ2-7; D: TRBD2; length: 15; size: NA; CDR3: CASSLRTSGRYEQYF; DNA: TGTGCCAGCAGCTTACGGACTAGCGGGAGGTACGAGCAGTACTTC
V: TRBV14; J: TRBJ1-2; D: NA; length: 13; size: NA; CDR3: CASSQQGPYGYTF; DNA: TGTGCCAGCAGCCAACAGGGGCCCTATGGCTACACCTTC
V: TRBV19; J: TRBJ2-2; D: TRBD2; length: 15; size: once; CDR3: CASSTPGLAPGELFF; DNA: TGTGCCAGTAGTACCCCGGGACTAGCGCCTGGGGAGCTGTTTTTT
V: TRBV30; J: TRBJ2-7; D: NA; length: 11; size: NA; CDR3: CALDFDYEQYF; DNA: TGTGCCCTAGATTTTGACTACGAGCAGTACTTC
V: TRBV13; J: TRBJ1-2; D: NA; length: 16; size: NA; CDR3: CASSLRGFTPNYGYTF; DNA: TGTGCCAGCAGCTTACGCGGCTTTACCCCTAACTATGGCTACACCTTC
V: TRBV7-2; J: TRBJ2-7; D: TRBD2; length: 15; size: NA; CDR3: CASSLAAGVGYEQYF; DNA: TGTGCCAGCAGCTTAGCGGCGGGGGTCGGTTACGAGCAGTACTTC
V: TRBV29-1; J: TRBJ2-5; D: NA; length: 13; size: NA; CDR3: CSVAGMEGETQYF; DNA: TGCAGCGTTGCAGGAATGGAGGGAGAGACCCAGTACTTC
V: TRBV19; J: TRBJ1-1; D: NA; length: 15; size: few; CDR3: CASTPVQAMNTEAFF; DNA: TGTGCCAGTACCCCCGTGCAGGCCATGAACACTGAAGCTTTCTTT
V: TRBV2; J: TRBJ1-1; D: NA; length: 14; size: NA; CDR3: CASSEEGNIPEAFF; DNA: TGTGCCAGCAGTGAGGAGGGCAACATCCCTGAAGCTTTCTTT
V: TRBV7-9; J: TRBJ1-3; D: NA; length: 13; size: many; CDR3: CASSPGAGNTIYF; DNA: TGTGCCAGCAGCCCAGGGGCGGGAAACACCATATATTTT
V: TRBV7-2; J: TRBJ1-1; D: TRBD1; length: 14; size: NA; CDR3: CASSFTGTGLEAFF; DNA: TGTGCCAGCAGCTTTACCGGGACAGGGCTTGAAGCTTTCTTT
V: TRBV6-1; J: TRBJ1-6; D: TRBD1; length: 15; size: few; CDR3: CASSETDRGNSPLHF; DNA: TGTGCCAGCAGTGAAACCGACAGGGGTAATTCACCCCTCCACTTT
V: TRBV27; J: TRBJ2-7; D: NA; length: 14; size: NA; CDR3: CASSLYGTTDEQYF; DNA: TGTGCCAGCAGTTTATATGGGACAACCGACGAGCAGTACTTC
V: TRBV30; J: TRBJ1-4; D: NA; length: 13; size: NA; CDR3: CALDSTTNEKLFF; DNA: TGTGCCTTGGACAGCACAACTAATGAAAAACTGTTTTTT
V: TRBV7-8; J: TRBJ2-5; D: TRBD2; length: 17; size: NA; CDR3: CASSFPLTSGSQETQYF; DNA: TGTGCCAGCAGCTTTCCTTTGACTAGCGGGTCCCAAGAGACCCAGTACTTC
V: TRBV15; J: TRBJ2-7; D: TRBD1; length: 12; size: NA; CDR3: CATGTGKAEQYF; DNA: TGTGCCACTGGGACAGGGAAAGCCGAGCAGTACTTC
V: TRBV30; J: TRBJ2-3; D: TRBD2; length: 16; size: NA; CDR3: CAWTGLAGGPGDTQYF; DNA: TGTGCCTGGACTGGACTAGCGGGGGGGCCTGGAGATACGCAGTATTTT
V: TRBV18; J: TRBJ1-1; D: NA; length: 13; size: NA; CDR3: CASSPIRNTEAFF; DNA: TGTGCCAGCTCACCAATTCGGAACACTGAAGCTTTCTTT
V: TRBV12-3/TRBV12-4; J: TRBJ1-2; D: TRBD1; length: 13; size: NA; CDR3: CASSQDRTYGYTF; DNA: TGTGCCAGCAGTCAGGACAGGACCTATGGCTACACCTTC